The T cell receptor (beta chain) described here comes from a study of blood T cell repertoires in COVID-19. Study information: PBMCs, B-cell-depleted T cells, or T cells were the source of the cDNA or gDNA that made up the material.

CDR1 and CDR2 (germline): SGHRS, YFSETQ. CDR3 size: 13 residues. V was cut by 4 bases and J by 4 bases, with 11 bases left in between. Original handling: Nucleated cell number was recorded as an estimate derived from reference gene primer amplification. Assay used: immunoSEQ multiplex PCR; TCRdb lists only in-frame clones, some missing. The DNA gave D and trimming, while V, J and clone size come from that table. The sample carries approximately 220,000 clones, 83% recorded once. The clonotype originates from a woman aged 50 to 60 with acute or convalescent COVID-19. Sample: peripheral blood. V and J are TRBV5-1 and TRBJ2-5; D remains ambiguous. CDR3 sequence reads: CASSNQEGETQYF. CDR3 DNA: TGCGCCAGCAGCAATCAGGAAGGAGAGACCCAGTACTTC.